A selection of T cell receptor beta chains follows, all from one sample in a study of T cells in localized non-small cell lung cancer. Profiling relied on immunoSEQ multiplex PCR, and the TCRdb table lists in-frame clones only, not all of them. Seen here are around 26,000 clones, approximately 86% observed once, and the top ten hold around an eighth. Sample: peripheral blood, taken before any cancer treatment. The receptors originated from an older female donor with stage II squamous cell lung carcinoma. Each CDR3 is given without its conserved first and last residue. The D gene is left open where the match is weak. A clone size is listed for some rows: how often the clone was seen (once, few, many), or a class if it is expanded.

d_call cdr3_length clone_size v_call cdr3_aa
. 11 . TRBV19 ASSKHDGYGYT
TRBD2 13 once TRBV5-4 ASSSGGSSYNEQF
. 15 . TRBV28 ASSLWGEGLSNTEAF
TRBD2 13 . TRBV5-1 ASSPLAGDTGELF
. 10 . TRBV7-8 ASSPVEGDYT
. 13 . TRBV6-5 ASSYSVGTVEKLF
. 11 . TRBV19 ASSLREANVLT
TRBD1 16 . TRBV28 ASSRRDRHLPFSYEQY
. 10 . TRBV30 AWSVLGNTIY
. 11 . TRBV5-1 ASSLGMGKGAF
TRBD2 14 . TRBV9 ASSVEVSGSTDTQY
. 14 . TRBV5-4 ASSGSSASSTDTQY
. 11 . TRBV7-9 ASSLGAPVGQF
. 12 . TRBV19 ASSNPGRDTEAF